These 29 T cell receptor beta chains share one sample of origin, sequenced in a study of blood T cell repertoires in COVID-19. Sequenced by immunoSEQ multiplex PCR; TCRdb stores in-frame clones only, minus some. The sample carries approximately 240,000 clones, 84% recorded once. Specimen: peripheral blood. These receptors were collected from a woman older than 75 with active or convalescent COVID-19.

The gene calls are TRBV14 and TRBJ2-3; 9 bases are a match to TRBD1. The J segment lost 6 bases and the V segment lost 4 bases, leaving 5 bases of the junction unmatched. The CDR3 sequence is 14 residues long. CDR1 is SGHDN, CDR2 FVKESK, per germline. CDR3 residues: CASSLGQGWDTQYF. DNA for the CDR3: TGTGCCAGCAGCCTGGGACAGGGTTGGGATACGCAGTATTTT.

This chain joins TRBV2 and TRBJ2-7; maybe TRBD2 (5 bases). The V end lost 6 bases, the J end lost 2 bases, and 14 bases lay between the germline ends. This CDR3 spans 14 amino acids. The germline V gene encodes CDR1 SNHLY and CDR2 FYNNEI. Written as DNA, the CDR3 is TGTGCCAGCAGGGCGAACGGAGGTACCTACGAGCAGTACTTC. Residues: CASRANGGTYEQYF.

V and J are TRBV6-5 and TRBJ2-7; D is unclear. V was pared by 7 bases and J by 0 bases, with 10 bases between. The CDR3 length is 13 residues. The germline gives CDR1 MNHEY, CDR2 SVGAGI. This chain's CDR3 is CASKTAASYEQYF. For the CDR3, the DNA is TGTGCCAGCAAAACAGCAGCCTCCTACGAGCAGTACTTC.

The V call is TRBV11-3, the J call TRBJ2-2; 7 bases match TRBD1. The CDR3 is 16 amino acids. The V segment lost 5 bases and the J segment 0 bases; nucleotides outside the gene matches: 6. In germline, CDR1 is SGHNT, CDR2 YENEEA. For the CDR3, the DNA is TGTGCCAGCAGCCCGGGACAGCTAGCGAACACCGGGGAGCTGTTTTTT. It is translated as CASSPGQLANTGELFF.

The rearrangement joins TRBV28 to TRBJ1-5; D gene ambiguous. Germline V CDR1 and CDR2: MDHEN, SYDVKM. The V gene lost 5 bases and the J gene lost 0 bases, with 11 bases spanning the gap. The CDR3 runs 15 residues. CDR3 nucleotides: TGTGCCAGCAGTCCCCCGAGGCCTAGCAATCAGCCCCAGCATTTT. Protein product: CASSPPRPSNQPQHF.

This chain connects TRBV24-1 to TRBJ2-2; 14 positions match TRBD2. There are 16 residues in the CDR3. With V trimmed by 2 bases and J by 7 bases, 2 bases remained unmatched. Per germline, CDR1 KGHDR and CDR2 SFDVKD. CDR3 in DNA: TGTGCCACCAGTGATTCGGGACTAGCGGGAGTCGGGGAGCTGTTTTTT. Translation gives CATSDSGLAGVGELFF.

This chain connects TRBV30 to TRBJ2-7; D is unclear. The CDR3 extends over 13 amino acids. V lost 0 bases to trimming and J lost 1 base, with 7 bases between them. CDR1 is GTSNPN, CDR2 SVGIG, per germline (reference sequence). The CDR3 nucleotides read TGTGCCTGGAGTGTAACATTTTCCTACGAGCAGTACTTC. Amino acid sequence: CAWSVTFSYEQYF.

J is TRBJ2-7 and V is TRBV7-9; no firm D call. With 3 bases removed from V and 3 bases from J, the gap between germline ends came to 12 bases. The germline V gene has CDR1 SEHNR and CDR2 FQNEAQ (reference sequence). The CDR3 has 14 amino acids. CDR3 protein: CASSFSAGGYEQYF. The CDR3 DNA reads TGTGCCAGCAGCTTTTCTGCTGGCGGCTACGAGCAGTACTTC.

This chain connects TRBV6-5 to TRBJ2-7; TRBD2 aligns across 9 bases. The CDR3 is 16 residues long. CDR1 and CDR2 (germline): MNHEY, SVGAGI. After removal of 0 bases from V and 2 bases from J, the junction contained 5 bases not matched to a gene. The CDR3 DNA follows: TGTGCCAGCAGTTACTCCGGGACTAGCCGCACCTACGAGCAGTACTTC. Translated: CASSYSGTSRTYEQYF.

The V gene is TRBV7-8, the J gene TRBJ1-3; no definite D call. The CDR3 has 14 amino acids. Germline V lookup: CDR1 SGHVS, CDR2 FQNEAQ. V lost 6 bases to trimming and J lost 0 bases, with 9 bases between them. In nucleotides, the CDR3 is TGTGCCAGCAGTGTACAGAGCTCTGGAAACACCATATATTTT. Translating gives CASSVQSSGNTIYF.

Only one count was recorded for this clone. The chain recombines TRBV6-6 with TRBJ2-2; 11 bases map to TRBD2. There are 16 residues in the CDR3. Trimming cost V 4 bases and J 6 bases; bases outside gene matches: 7. Germline CDR1 and CDR2: MNHNY and SVGAGI (reference sequence). CDR3 in amino acids: CASSSPTSGAAGELFF. The CDR3 region has the DNA TGTGCCAGCAGTTCCCCGACTAGCGGGGCGGCCGGGGAGCTGTTTTTT.

This chain links TRBV21-1 with TRBJ2-1; TRBD1, as called in the table, went unchecked against the DNA. TRBV21-1 is given as a pseudogene. The CDR3 runs 14 residues. The CDR3, as DNA: TGTGCCAGCAGCAAAGACAGCCCCTACAATGAGCAGTTCTTC. It codes for CASSKDSPYNEQFF.

V and J are TRBV7-8 and TRBJ2-7; D is ambiguous. The germline gives CDR1 SGHVS, CDR2 FQNEAQ. This CDR3 is 14 amino acids long. V was shortened by 3 bases and J by 0 bases, with 9 bases between the two germline ends. The CDR3 spells CASSLNRDSYEQYF. The CDR3 DNA reads TGTGCCAGCAGCTTGAACAGAGACTCCTACGAGCAGTACTTC.

The chain carries TRBV5-4 and TRBJ2-7; 7 positions agree with TRBD1. V trimming: 4 bases; J trimming: 1 base; junction bases outside the gene matches: 5. The CDR3 consists of 14 residues. Per germline, CDR1 SGHNT and CDR2 YYREEE (reference sequence). The CDR3 here is CASSPVGQSYEQYF. CDR3 nucleotides: TGTGCCAGCAGCCCCGTGGGACAGTCCTACGAGCAGTACTTC.

The rearrangement uses TRBV2 and TRBJ2-1; D might be TRBD2 (6 bases). Germline V gene data show CDR1 as SNHLY and CDR2 as FYNNEI. The CDR3 spans 14 residues. The V end was cut by 8 bases, the J end by 4 bases, with 15 bases between. The CDR3, as DNA: TGTGCCAGCGGAGGGCGGGGAGGTTACAATGAGCAGTTCTTC. Translated: CASGGRGGYNEQFF.

The chain employs TRBV3-1 (or the pseudogene TRBV3-2) and TRBJ2-2, with a tentative D call TRBD1 (5 bases). Germline CDR1 LGHDT, CDR2 YNNKEL (reference sequence). The CDR3 covers 12 residues. V lost 10 bases and J lost 7, with 13 bases in between. CDR3 nucleotides: TGTGCCACCTCACAAAGGGGCGGGGAGCTGTTTTTT. It encodes CATSQRGGELFF.

This chain joins TRBV3-1 (or the pseudogene TRBV3-2) and TRBJ2-7, with D unresolved. Between the trimmed V and J ends, which lost 0 bases and 1 base, there was a span of 10 bases. This CDR3 spans 15 amino acids. The germline CDR1 and CDR2 sequences are LGHDT and YNNKEL (reference sequence). The CDR3 coding sequence is TGTGCCAGCAGCCAAGATAAGGCGACTTCCTACGAGCAGTACTTC. Translation: CASSQDKATSYEQYF.

This rearrangement joins TRBV6-2 or TRBV6-3 to TRBJ1-5, with 10 bases fitting TRBD1. V trimming: 5 bases; J trimming: 7 bases; junction bases outside the gene matches: 8. Germline assignment: CDR1 MNHEY and CDR2 SVGEGT. CDR3 size: 15 residues. CDR3 sequence (DNA): TGTGCCAGCAGTGGGGACAGGGGTTCAGGGCAGCCCCAGCATTTT. It translates to CASSGDRGSGQPQHF.

The genes are TRBV5-1 and TRBJ2-7; D is perhaps TRBD1 (5 bases). Germline CDR1 is SGHRS and CDR2 is YFSETQ. The V and J ends lost 2 bases and 7 bases respectively, with 13 bases between them. The CDR3 extends over 13 amino acids. CDR3 in amino acids: CASSLTPGHEQYF. Here the CDR3 DNA reads TGCGCCAGCAGCTTAACCCCAGGGCATGAGCAGTACTTC.

This rearrangement joins TRBV25-1 to TRBJ1-1; no firm D call. This CDR3 is built from 15 residues. Germline CDR1 and CDR2: MGHDK and SYGVNS. Trimming cost V 1 base and J 4 bases, with 13 bases left between them. CDR3 DNA sequence: TGTGCCAGCAGTGAATTTCAACCGGGTTCCACTGAAGCTTTCTTT. This sequence encodes CASSEFQPGSTEAFF.

Here the CDR3 DNA reads TGTGCCAGCAGCTTAGGCGGGGACGGCTACACCTTC. This sequence encodes CASSLGGDGYTF. V is TRBV7-9 and J is TRBJ1-2; perhaps TRBD1 as D (5 bases). This CDR3 is 12 amino acids long. V lost 1 base and J lost 8, with 8 bases in between. In germline, CDR1 is SEHNR, CDR2 FQNEAQ (reference sequence).

The V and J genes are TRBV5-1 and TRBJ2-4; no definite D call. CDR3 size: 11 residues. Trimming removed 5 bases from V and 5 bases from J, with 5 bases in between. Germline values: CDR1 SGHRS, CDR2 YFSETQ. The CDR3 bases are TGCGCCAGCAGGGGCGAAAACATTCAGTACTTC. Residues: CASRGENIQYF.

The rearrangement joins TRBV7-9 to TRBJ2-3; the match to TRBD2 covers 10 bases. The CDR3 is made up of 16 amino acids. Germline V CDR1 and CDR2: SEHNR, FQNEAQ (reference sequence). CDR3 amino acids: CATSGGANSSPDTQYF. In nucleotides, the CDR3 is TGTGCTACGAGCGGGGGGGCCAATTCAAGTCCAGATACGCAGTATTTT.

This rearrangement joins TRBV29-1 to TRBJ1-5; weak D call: TRBD1 (6 bases). The germline gives CDR1 SQVTM, CDR2 ANQGSEA. The germline V and J ends were trimmed by 7 bases and 9 bases, with 16 bases remaining between them. CDR3 size: 12 residues. CDR3 sequence (DNA): TGCAGCGCCTGGGACATTGGGCGGCCCCAGCATTTT. Its translation is CSAWDIGRPQHF.

A remark on this clone: The sample carries other DNA sequences with the same CDR3. The J gene is TRBJ2-7, the V gene TRBV19; D may be TRBD1 (6 bases). Germline CDR1 LNHDA, CDR2 SQIVND (reference sequence). The length of the CDR3 is 14 residues. Trimming left V 5 bases short and J 0 bases short, with 11 bases between. The CDR3 DNA reads TGTGCCAGTAGTCCACAGGACAGCTCCTACGAGCAGTACTTC. It codes for CASSPQDSSYEQYF. The variable domain in full, completed from reference TRBV19 and TRBJ2-7, reads DGGITQSPKYLFRKEGQNVTLSCEQNLNHDAMYWYRQDPGQGLRLIYYSQIVNDFQKGDIAEGYSVSREKKESFPLTVTSAQKNPTAFYLCASSPQDSSYEQYFGPGTRLTVT.

V gene TRBV7-2 combines with J gene TRBJ1-2, with 8 bases lining up with TRBD1. Germline V gene lookup returns CDR1 SGHTA and CDR2 FQGNSA. V dropped 5 bases and J dropped 1; count of bases not matched to a gene: 3. The CDR3 runs to 14 residues. The CDR3 DNA is TGTGCCAGCAGCAGGGACAGGAGTAACTATGGCTACACCTTC. Translated, it gives CASSRDRSNYGYTF. Together with reference TRBV7-2 and TRBJ1-2, the CDR3 gives the full variable domain: GAGVSQSPSNKVTEKGKDVELRCDPISGHTALYWYRQSLGQGLEFLIYFQGNSAPDKSGLPSDRFSAERTGGSVSTLTIQRTQQEDSAVYLCASSRDRSNYGYTFGSGTRLTVV.

This clone was observed once. The germline gene is not matched at one end of the junction; a read error may be the cause. Other DNA sequences in this sample translate to the same CDR3. This chain connects TRBV18 to TRBJ1-1, with D perhaps TRBD1 (5 bases). The CDR3 contains 15 residues. Per the germline V gene, CDR1 is KGHSH and CDR2 is LQKENI. The CDR3 nucleotides are TGCGCCAGCTCACCATTGCGGGGCGAGAACACTGAAGCTTTCTTT. Translating it yields CASSPLRGENTEAFF.

DNA of the CDR3: TGTGCCAGCAGTGAGCCGGGACAGGGGAACTACGAGCAGTACTTC. Translation: CASSEPGQGNYEQYF. J is TRBJ2-7 and V is TRBV28; the match to TRBD1 covers 10 bases. CDR1 is MDHEN, CDR2 SYDVKM, per germline. The J segment lost 3 bases and the V segment lost 5 bases, leaving 7 bases of the junction unmatched. This CDR3 has 15 residues.

This chain links TRBV2 with TRBJ1-3, with D unclear. Trimming removed 3 bases at V and 0 bases at J, with 12 bases between. The CDR3 totals 16 residues. Germline assignment: CDR1 SNHLY and CDR2 FYNNEI. Written as DNA, the CDR3 is TGTGCCAGCAGTGATTCTGCCACCTACTCTGGAAACACCATATATTTT. The encoded protein is CASSDSATYSGNTIYF.